These 20 T cell receptor beta chains came from one sample sequenced in a study of cytomegalovirus exposure and HLA in healthy donors. The assay was immunoSEQ multiplex PCR, and TCRdb's table has in-frame clones only and misses some. The profile shows more than 85,000 clones, roughly 92% of them singletons. Sequencing was done on a sample of PBMCs. These receptors all stem from a woman in her twenties or thirties in good health and CMV-seropositive.

The rearrangement uses TRBV4-3 and TRBJ2-1; 12 bases line up with TRBD1. The CDR3 has 18 amino acids. The germline V gene encodes CDR1 LGHNA and CDR2 YSLEER. V was clipped by 4 bases and J by 4 bases; unmatched bases: 11. The CDR3: CASSPEQGQGARYNEQFF. The CDR3 DNA sequence: TGCGCCAGCAGCCCAGAACAGGGACAGGGGGCAAGGTACAATGAGCAGTTCTTC.

This rearrangement joins TRBV6-5 to TRBJ2-1; the match to TRBD2 covers 13 bases. Germline CDR1 and CDR2: MNHEY and SVGAGI. The CDR3 sequence is 14 residues long. V was pared by 5 bases and J by 9 bases, with 4 bases of the junction left unmatched. CDR3 sequence: CASSGTSGMGEQFF. The CDR3 DNA sequence: TGTGCCAGCAGTGGGACTAGCGGGATGGGTGAGCAGTTCTTC.

This chain joins TRBV30 and TRBJ2-7; tentatively, D is TRBD2 (7 bases). CDR1 GTSNPN and CDR2 SVGIG come from the germline V gene (reference sequence). V dropped 0 bases and J dropped 6 bases, with 27 bases sitting between them. The CDR3 covers 18 residues. DNA of the CDR3: TGTGCCTGGAGTGTACTAAGGGGGGGCGTCTCTCCTACTCTCGAGCAGTACTTC. This encodes CAWSVLRGGVSPTLEQYF. Full variable domain (rest looked up from reference TRBV30 and TRBJ2-7): SQTIHQWPATLVQPVGSPLSLECTVEGTSNPNLYWYRQAAGRGLQLLFYSVGIGQISSEVPQNLSASRPQDRQFILSSKKLLLSDSGFYLCAWSVLRGGVSPTLEQYFGPGTRLTVT.

The chain combines TRBV6-5 with TRBJ2-7; 12 bases agree with TRBD2. The CDR3 contains 16 residues. Per germline, CDR1 MNHEY and CDR2 SVGAGI. With 6 bases clipped from V and 5 bases from J, the junction kept 11 bases outside the gene matches. This CDR3 reads CASSYGLAGGPDEQYF. As DNA, the CDR3 is TGTGCCAGCAGCTACGGCCTAGCGGGAGGGCCTGACGAGCAGTACTTC.

The CDR3 nucleotides read TGTGCCAGCAGTACGAGACAGGGACGGACTGAAGCTTTCTTT. Translating gives CASSTRQGRTEAFF. The gene calls are TRBV6-5 and TRBJ1-1, with TRBD1 identical over 7 bases. The CDR3 runs 14 residues. V dropped 5 bases and J dropped 5; count of bases not matched to a gene: 8. The germline CDR1 and CDR2 sequences are MNHEY and SVGAGI.

The chain links TRBV30 to TRBJ1-5; D perhaps matches TRBD1 (5 bases). Germline CDR1 is GTSNPN and CDR2 is SVGIG (reference sequence). The CDR3 spans 12 residues. The V end was cut by 1 base, the J end by 5 bases, with 6 bases between. The DNA for the CDR3 is TGTGCCTGGAGTGGGGGGGATCAGCCCCAGCATTTT. It yields the protein CAWSGGDQPQHF.

The chain is built from TRBV18 and TRBJ2-3; D ambiguous. V lost 0 bases and J 3 bases, leaving 22 bases between the germline ends. Germline V CDR1 and CDR2: KGHSH, LQKENI. CDR3 length equals 19 residues. CDR3 DNA sequence: TGTGCCAGCTCACCACCGTCTCCCCGTGTCATAAGGAGAACAGATACGCAGTATTTT. Residues: CASSPPSPRVIRRTDTQYF.

The count of this clone is one. The chain is built from TRBV4-1 and TRBJ2-3; 7 bases match TRBD2. Germline CDR1 and CDR2: MGHRA and YSYEKL. J was trimmed by 0 bases and V by 5 bases; bases with no gene match: 5. The CDR3 has 15 amino acids. The CDR3 here is CASSLVGGSTDTQYF. The CDR3 DNA reads TGCGCCAGCAGCTTAGTCGGGGGGAGCACAGATACGCAGTATTTT.

This chain connects TRBV18 to TRBJ2-2, with D tentatively TRBD2 (5 bases). CDR1 and CDR2 from the germline V gene are KGHSH and LQKENI. The CDR3 contains 18 residues. Trimming took off 2 bases at V and 5 bases at J, with 21 bases between the two ends. The CDR3 nucleotides are TGTGCCAGCTCACCATTGAGTCTTCGGGGATGGGTAACCGGGGAGCTGTTTTTT. This translates into CASSPLSLRGWVTGELFF.

This chain's CDR3 is CASSIGGGYYEQYF. CDR3 DNA: TGTGCCAGTAGTATCGGCGGGGGCTACTACGAGCAGTACTTC. The chain recombines TRBV19 with TRBJ2-7; perhaps TRBD2 as D (7 bases). This CDR3 comprises 14 residues. CDR1 and CDR2 from the germline V gene are LNHDA and SQIVND (reference sequence). Trimming removed 3 bases from V and 3 bases from J, with 12 bases in between.

The chain uses TRBV19 and TRBJ2-4, with 14 nucleotides matching TRBD2. The CDR3 runs to 15 residues. Germline V CDR1 and CDR2: LNHDA, SQIVND (reference sequence). V lost 6 bases and J lost 9; bases outside the gene matches: 7. In DNA, the CDR3 is TGTGCCAGTAGCTCTGGGACTAGCGGGAGAACCATTCAGTACTTC. It is translated as CASSSGTSGRTIQYF. The whole variable domain, filled in from reference TRBV19 and TRBJ2-4, reads DGGITQSPKYLFRKEGQNVTLSCEQNLNHDAMYWYRQDPGQGLRLIYYSQIVNDFQKGDIAEGYSVSREKKESFPLTVTSAQKNPTAFYLCASSSGTSGRTIQYFGAGTRLSVL.

The chain links TRBV14 to TRBJ2-5; D gene ambiguous. CDR1 and CDR2 (germline): SGHDN, FVKESK. The ends were cut back, 4 bases at V and 5 bases at J, with 26 bases in the middle. CDR3 length equals 18 residues. The DNA of the CDR3 is TGTGCCAGCAGCCCCCGATGGGTCCCCAGGTTGCCGAAGGAGACCCAGTACTTC. This encodes CASSPRWVPRLPKETQYF.

This clone was seen just once. The chain has TRBV7-8 and TRBJ2-3; 9 bases match TRBD1. Germline CDR1 reads SGHVS; CDR2 reads FQNEAQ. The V and J ends lost 6 bases and 4 bases, in that order; junction bases with no gene match: 11. The CDR3 is made up of 16 amino acids. The CDR3 DNA follows: TGTGCCAGCAGGTATCCCGGACAGGGGAGTGCAGATACGCAGTATTTT. Translation gives CASRYPGQGSADTQYF.

The V gene is TRBV2, the J gene TRBJ2-7; TRBD1 is a possible D gene (5 bases). Germline V lookup: CDR1 SNHLY, CDR2 FYNNEI. CDR3 length: 14 amino acids. V was cut by 1 base and J by 2 bases, with 9 bases left in between. The CDR3 loop is CASSEVARAYEQYF. CDR3 sequence (DNA): TGTGCCAGCAGTGAAGTTGCCAGGGCCTACGAGCAGTACTTC.

The chain combines TRBV7-9 with TRBJ2-1; D call uncertain. From germline, CDR1 is SEHNR and CDR2 FQNEAQ (reference sequence). The CDR3 is 14 residues long. Trimming cost V 0 bases and J 8 bases, with 11 bases left between them. The CDR3 reads CASSLARRVYEQFF. CDR3 nucleotide sequence: TGTGCCAGCAGCTTAGCCCGCCGGGTCTATGAGCAGTTCTTC.

The V and J genes are TRBV7-2 and TRBJ2-7, with D maybe TRBD1 (5 bases). Germline loops: CDR1 SGHTA, CDR2 FQGNSA. V was cut by 5 bases and J by 4 bases, with 12 bases left in between. This CDR3 has 13 amino acids. The CDR3 loop reads CASSTTVAYEQYF. The CDR3 DNA reads TGTGCCAGCAGCACGACAGTTGCTTACGAGCAGTACTTC.

The V gene is TRBV10-3, the J gene TRBJ2-3; D is perhaps TRBD2 (5 bases). The germline CDR1 and CDR2 sequences are ENHRY and SYGVKD. V was shortened by 7 bases and J by 0 bases, with 11 bases between the two germline ends. CDR3 length equals 14 residues. DNA of the CDR3: TGTGCCATCACAGCGGACGATAGCACAGATACGCAGTATTTT. Translation: CAITADDSTDTQYF.

The chain employs TRBV28 and TRBJ1-1, with D unresolved. This CDR3 comprises 11 residues. Germline lookup yields CDR1 MDHEN and CDR2 SYDVKM. V lost 2 bases and J 6 bases, leaving 4 bases between the germline ends. The CDR3 coding sequence is TGTGCCAGCAGTTTACAGGCTGAAGCTTTCTTT. It encodes CASSLQAEAFF.

The V gene is TRBV2, the J gene TRBJ1-2; weak D call: TRBD1 (6 bases). The CDR3 totals 13 residues. Germline values: CDR1 SNHLY, CDR2 FYNNEI. The V gene lost 4 bases and the J gene lost 7 bases, with 13 bases spanning the gap. CDR3 region: CASSAGGPSGYTF. Here the CDR3 DNA reads TGTGCCAGCAGTGCTGGGGGCCCGAGTGGCTACACCTTC.

This clone has just one count. This chain joins TRBV7-9 and TRBJ1-1; D is perhaps TRBD1 (5 bases). CDR3 size: 14 residues. The germline V gene has CDR1 SEHNR and CDR2 FQNEAQ (reference sequence). The germline V and J ends were trimmed by 8 bases and 5 bases, with 18 bases remaining between them. The CDR3 DNA reads as TGTGCCAGCGTCTATGGGACTTCCGGGACTGAAGCTTTCTTT. Its translation: CASVYGTSGTEAFF. Full variable domain (remainder filled in from reference TRBV7-9 and TRBJ1-1): DTGVSQNPRHKITKRGQNVTFRCDPISEHNRLYWYRQTLGQGPEFLTYFQNEAQLEKSRLLSDRFSAERPKGSFSTLEIQRTEQGDSAMYLCASVYGTSGTEAFFGQGTRLTVV.